The rows below give T cell receptor beta chains drawn from one sample of a study of response to subunit inactivated influenza vaccine. TCRdb analysed the RT-PCR reads with MiXCR anew, one entry per CDR3 protein. In the table there are some 300,000 distinct CDR3 sequences, around 20% of which are singletons. Sequencing used PBMCs from blood, obtained less than 22 months after vaccination. The receptor set was obtained from a man aged 50-75 years who received an inactivated influenza vaccine. The CDR3 runs from the conserved cysteine through the conserved F or W. Each record gives: D gene, J gene, clone size, V gene, CDR3 protein, CDR3 DNA. The D gene is left open where the match is weak. Only some rows state a clone size, as once, few, many or a class for expanded clones.

>TRBD1|TRBJ1-2|few|TRBV4-2
CASSQRTGGGYTF
TGTGCCAGCAGCCAAAGGACAGGGGGAGGCTACACCTTC
>-|TRBJ1-3|many|TRBV4-3
CASSLARGSSSSSGNTIYF
TGCGCCAGCAGCCTCGCGAGGGGCAGCTCTTCGAGCTCTGGAAACACCATATATTTT
>TRBD1|TRBJ1-1|many|TRBV6-2/TRBV6-3
CASSSSGGITEAFF
TGTGCCAGCAGTTCGTCAGGGGGGATCACTGAAGCTTTCTTT
>TRBD1|TRBJ2-5|-|TRBV2
CASSNRGLQETQYF
TGTGCCAGCAGCAACAGGGGGCTCCAAGAGACCCAGTACTTC
>-|TRBJ1-1|-|TRBV6-5
CASSLYRVNTEAFF
TGTGCCAGCAGTTTATACAGGGTGAACACTGAAGCTTTCTTT
>-|TRBJ1-4|-|TRBV6-1
CASSDGHQGAEKLFF
TGTGCCAGCAGTGACGGACACCAGGGAGCTGAAAAACTGTTTTTT
>-|TRBJ1-5|-|TRBV6-1
CASTEGSYSNQPQHF
TGTGCCAGCACCGAAGGGAGCTATAGCAATCAGCCCCAGCATTTT
>TRBD1|TRBJ2-6|many|TRBV12-3/TRBV12-4
CASRSGQGLSGANVLTF
TGTGCCAGCAGGTCGGGACAGGGACTTTCCGGGGCCAACGTCCTGACTTTC
>-|TRBJ1-2|-|TRBV4-1
CASSQKAGVGYTF
TGCGCCAGCAGCCAAAAAGCAGGGGTTGGCTACACCTTC
>-|TRBJ1-1|few|TRBV10-3
CASGRSLNTEAFF
TGTGCCAGCGGACGGAGCCTGAACACTGAAGCTTTCTTT
>TRBD2|TRBJ2-5|few|TRBV20-1
CSARAAGLANQETQYF
TGCAGTGCTAGAGCCGCGGGACTAGCGAACCAAGAGACCCAGTACTTC
>-|TRBJ1-6|-|TRBV4-3
CASSQDQVSPLHF
TGCGCCAGCAGCCAAGATCAGGTTTCACCCCTCCACTTT
>-|TRBJ1-6|-|TRBV5-1
CASSSMDNSPLHF
TGCGCCAGCAGCTCGATGGACAATTCACCCCTCCACTTT
>TRBD1|TRBJ2-3|many|TRBV6-2/TRBV6-3
CASSDRVGGGDTQYF
TGTGCCAGCAGCGACAGGGTCGGTGGAGGAGATACGCAGTATTTT
>-|TRBJ1-1|many|TRBV20-1
CSARPTGTDMNTEAFF
TGCAGTGCTAGGCCGACCGGGACTGACATGAACACTGAAGCTTTCTTT
>TRBD1|TRBJ2-7|-|TRBV7-9
CASSIGQGAIEQYF
TGTGCCAGCAGCATCGGACAGGGGGCGATCGAGCAGTACTTC
>-|TRBJ1-1|many|TRBV10-3
CAISVQGGGTEAFF
TGTGCCATCAGTGTACAGGGAGGAGGCACTGAAGCTTTCTTT
>-|TRBJ2-6|-|TRBV20-1
CSARGREAFSGANVLTF
TGCAGTGCTAGAGGCCGCGAGGCATTTTCTGGGGCCAACGTCCTGACTTTC
>TRBD2|TRBJ2-1|few|TRBV29-1
CSVGRGTSPYNEQFF
TGCAGCGTTGGGCGGGGGACTAGCCCATACAATGAGCAGTTCTTC
>-|TRBJ1-2|many|TRBV20-1
CSANGARGHYGYTF
TGCAGTGCTAATGGGGCCCGGGGGCACTATGGCTACACCTTC
>-|TRBJ1-6|few|TRBV5-1
CASSLAGQGYSPLHF
TGCGCCAGCAGCTTGGCGGGGCAGGGTTATTCACCCCTCCACTTT
>TRBD1|TRBJ1-1|many|TRBV7-2
CASSRTGGRTEAFF
TGTGCCAGCAGTAGAACAGGGGGCCGGACTGAAGCTTTCTTT
>-|TRBJ2-7|-|TRBV9
CASSPRPLSYEQYF
TGTGCCAGCAGCCCTCGGCCCCTCTCCTACGAGCAGTACTTC
>-|TRBJ2-3|few|TRBV21-1
CASSKGLMAGTWDTQYF
TGTGCCAGCAGCAAAGGTCTTATGGCAGGGACCTGGGATACGCAGTATTTT
>-|TRBJ2-5|many|TRBV20-1
CSARGRALATQYF
TGCAGTGCTAGAGGCCGGGCCCTCGCGACCCAGTACTTC
>TRBD2|TRBJ2-7|-|TRBV5-1
CASSRGTSGSYEQYF
TGCGCCAGCAGCCGAGGGACTAGCGGTTCCTACGAGCAGTACTTC
>TRBD1|TRBJ1-4|-|TRBV12-3/TRBV12-4
CASSLTGGNEKLFF
TGTGCCAGCAGCCTGACAGGGGGTAATGAAAAACTGTTTTTT